This note documents a single T cell receptor beta chain sequence. At least ten counts were recorded for this clonotype. Its binding antigen is unknown. No qualities accompany the bases; no much larger clone lies one base away. Receptor libraries were prepared by PCR. The sequencer listed for this sample is Illumina HiSeq 2500. Molecular barcoding was employed in the preparation of TCR libraries, with unique molecular identifiers being used to normalize TCRbeta repertoire quantification. The public sequencing data were trimmed at Q25 with fastp and processed into clonotypes with MiXCR by TCRdb, which kept only in-frame beta chains. Entries are consolidated by CDR3 protein sequence, retaining the most common genes and DNA. Recorded for this sample are 200,000 to 300,000 distinct CDR3 sequences; around 13% of them occurred a single time. The ten largest clonotypes hold about 2.4% of the sample. The sample is drawn from a study of T-cell reconstitution after alpha-beta-depleted transplantation in children (dated by TCRdb to 2016 to 2017). Turning to the overall study: The study quantitatively tracked T-cell immune reconstitution after TCRalphabeta/CD19-depleted allogeneic hematopoietic cell transplantation in children using TCR repertoire profiling.

V loses 4 bases at its end and J loses 4 bases; junction bases beyond the gene matches: 13. Including the terminal cysteine and phenylalanine, the CDR3 comprises 17 residues. This entry keeps only the CDR3 DNA: 51 bases, framed from base 1. According to the germline V gene, CDR1 reads MNHEY and CDR2 reads SVGAGI. The rearranged segments are TRBV6-5 and TRBJ2-5; 9 bases in between match TRBD1. This sequence originates from a human donor who donated a stem cell graft to a child with acute lymphoblastic leukemia. Sequenced material: PBMCs from the stem cell graft donor, taken from the stem cell graft. CDR3 reads: CASSSGTGKLGGETQYF. The bases are TGTGCCAGCAGTTCAGGGACAGGGAAGTTAGGGGGAGAGACCCAGTACTTC.